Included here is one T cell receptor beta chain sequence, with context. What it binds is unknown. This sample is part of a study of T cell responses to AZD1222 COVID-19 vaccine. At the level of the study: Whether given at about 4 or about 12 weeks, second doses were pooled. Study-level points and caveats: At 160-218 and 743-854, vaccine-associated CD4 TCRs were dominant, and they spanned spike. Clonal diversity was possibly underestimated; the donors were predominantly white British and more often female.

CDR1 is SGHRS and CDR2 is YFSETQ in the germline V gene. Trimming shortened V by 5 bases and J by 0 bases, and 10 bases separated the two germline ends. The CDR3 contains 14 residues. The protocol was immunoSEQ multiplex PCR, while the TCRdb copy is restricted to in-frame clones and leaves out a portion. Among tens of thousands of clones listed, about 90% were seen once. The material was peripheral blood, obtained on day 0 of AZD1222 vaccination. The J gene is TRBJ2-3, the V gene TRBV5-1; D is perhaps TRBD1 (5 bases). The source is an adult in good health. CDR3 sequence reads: CASRVQGSTDTQYF. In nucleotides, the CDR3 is TGCGCCAGCAGGGTCCAGGGTAGCACAGATACGCAGTATTTT.